A single sample gave rise to the 3 T cell receptor beta chains below, sequenced in a study of shared clonotypes between healthy human individuals. CD45RO negativity and positive selection for CCR7 defined naive CD8 cells, a population that excluded terminally differentiated effector memory CD45RA+ cells. TCRdb's table, derived via immunoSEQ multiplex PCR, lists solely in-frame clones and lacks some. The sample contains 2 million to 2.5 million clones, about 94% of which appear only once. The sample consisted of naive CD8+ T cells sorted from blood. The receptors stem from a man aged 18 to 29 in good health.

This chain uses TRBV2 with TRBJ1-3, with D unresolved. Deletions cut 3 bases from V and 1 base from J, with 13 bases between. Germline V gene sequence: CDR1 SNHLY, CDR2 FYNNEI. The CDR3 consists of 16 residues. The CDR3 DNA follows: TGTGCCAGCAGTGACCCCCCGCATTTATCTGGAAACACCATATATTTT. Its protein is CASSDPPHLSGNTIYF.

J is TRBJ1-3 and V is TRBV13; D ambiguous. Between the trimmed V and J ends, which lost 5 bases and 0 bases, there was a span of 8 bases. This CDR3 spans 14 amino acids. Per germline, CDR1 PRHDT and CDR2 FYEKMQ (reference sequence). CDR3 coding DNA: TGTGCCAGCAGCCAAGAAGTCTCTGGAAACACCATATATTTT. Translation gives CASSQEVSGNTIYF.

J is TRBJ1-6 and V is TRBV5-6; TRBD1 matches at 9 bases. The germline V gene encodes CDR1 SGHDT and CDR2 YYEEEE. CDR3 size: 19 residues. J was trimmed by 8 bases and V by 2 bases; bases with no gene match: 17. CDR3 DNA: TGTGCCAGCAGCTTATTGCCCGCTTCCGGGACAGGGATTTATTCACCCCTCCACTTT. Translation: CASSLLPASGTGIYSPLHF.